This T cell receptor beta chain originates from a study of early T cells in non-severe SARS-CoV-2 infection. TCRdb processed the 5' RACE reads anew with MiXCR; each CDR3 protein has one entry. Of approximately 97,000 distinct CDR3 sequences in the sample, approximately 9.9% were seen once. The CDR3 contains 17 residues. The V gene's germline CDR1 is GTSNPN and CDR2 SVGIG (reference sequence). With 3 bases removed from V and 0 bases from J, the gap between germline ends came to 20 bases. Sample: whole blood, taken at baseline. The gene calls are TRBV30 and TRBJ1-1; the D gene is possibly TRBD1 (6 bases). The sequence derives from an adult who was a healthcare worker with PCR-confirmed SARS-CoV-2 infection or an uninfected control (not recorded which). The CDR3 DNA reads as TGTGCCTGGAGCGCGCACCTCGCTACAGGGATGAACACTGAAGCTTTCTTT. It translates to CAWSAHLATGMNTEAFF.